The 18 T cell receptor beta chains below were found in one sample sequenced in a study of beta chain features in type 1 diabetes. General study points: TCRB CDR3s from Type 1 diabetes patients were moderately but significantly shorter in all four CD4+ subsets.

The investigators reverse transcribed all of the isolated RNA, so they sequenced expressed TCRB transcripts. Assay used: immunoSEQ multiplex PCR; TCRdb lists only in-frame clones, some missing. The data hold a few hundred thousand clones, with roughly 13% observed a single time. For these TCRs, the target antigens are not known. The sequencing sample was made of naive CD4+ T cells from blood. All receptors derive from a woman between 18 and 30 years old with type 1 diabetes.

This clone was observed a handful of times. The chain recombines TRBV12-5 with TRBJ2-1, with 12 bases aligning to TRBD2. CDR3 length: 15 amino acids. V was clipped by 7 bases and J by 2 bases; unmatched bases: 3. CDR1 is LGHNT and CDR2 is FRNRAP in the germline V gene. CDR3 protein: CASARLAGAYNEQFF. CDR3 bases: TGTGCTAGTGCCCGACTAGCGGGAGCCTACAATGAGCAGTTCTTC.

The V call is TRBV18, the J call TRBJ1-5, with D uncertain. Trimming shortened V by 3 bases and J by 3 bases, and 15 bases separated the two germline ends. Germline CDR1 reads KGHSH; CDR2 reads LQKENI. CDR3 length: 16 residues. Here the CDR3 DNA reads TGTGCCAGCTCACCCACCACTCACGGGGTCAATCAGCCCCAGCATTTT. This sequence encodes CASSPTTHGVNQPQHF.

V gene TRBV18 combines with J gene TRBJ1-5; D gene unclear. This CDR3 is built from 14 residues. Germline CDR1 reads KGHSH; CDR2 reads LQKENI. V lost 2 bases and J lost 5, with 10 bases in between. DNA for the CDR3: TGTGCCAGCTCACCAAATCAGAATTATCAGCCCCAGCATTTT. The encoded protein is CASSPNQNYQPQHF.

This clone was detected only a few times. This chain uses TRBV29-1 with TRBJ2-5; D not resolved. V was trimmed by 4 bases and J by 5 bases, leaving 14 bases between them. CDR1 SQVTM and CDR2 ANQGSEA come from the germline V gene. The CDR3 totals 13 residues. This CDR3 reads CSVAPESRETQYF. The CDR3 DNA reads TGCAGCGTTGCCCCGGAGTCGAGGGAGACCCAGTACTTC.

This clone showed up just a few times. The rearrangement joins TRBV5-1 to TRBJ2-1; tentatively, D is TRBD2 (6 bases). Germline CDR1 SGHRS, CDR2 YFSETQ. The CDR3 runs to 14 residues. The ends were cut back, 3 bases at V and 10 bases at J, with 17 bases in the middle. CDR3 loop: CASSSGTPFMEQFF. The DNA for the CDR3 is TGCGCCAGCAGCTCCGGGACTCCCTTTATGGAGCAGTTCTTC.

This chain links TRBV5-4 with TRBJ2-5, with TRBD1 identical over 7 bases. The length of the CDR3 is 14 residues. Germline V gene data show CDR1 as SGHNT and CDR2 as YYREEE (reference sequence). V lost 3 bases and J lost 4; bases outside the gene matches: 6. CDR3 coding DNA: TGTGCCAGCAGCTCTAAGGGGGCTCCAGAGACCCAGTACTTC. This encodes CASSSKGAPETQYF.

This clone was observed a handful of times. The chain combines TRBV9 with TRBJ2-7, with D possibly matching TRBD1 (6 bases). The CDR3 contains 14 residues. Trimming took 4 bases from V and 2 from J, leaving 13 bases between them. The germline CDR1 and CDR2 sequences are SGDLS and YYNGEE. The CDR3 reads CASSPPDRTYEQYF. For the CDR3, the DNA is TGTGCCAGCAGCCCTCCCGACAGGACCTACGAGCAGTACTTC.

This clone was picked up a small number of times. Written as DNA, the CDR3 is TGTGCCTGGATGCTGGAGTCGAACACTGAAGCTTTCTTT. It yields the protein CAWMLESNTEAFF. This chain links TRBV30 with TRBJ1-1; D ambiguous. This CDR3 contains 13 residues. V lost 4 bases to trimming and J lost 1 base, with 10 bases between them. Germline V lookup: CDR1 GTSNPN, CDR2 SVGIG (reference sequence).

The chain carries TRBV27 and TRBJ2-1; the match to TRBD1 covers 9 bases. This CDR3 is 15 amino acids long. In germline, CDR1 is MNHEY, CDR2 SMNVEV (reference sequence). J was trimmed by 3 bases and V by 6 bases; bases with no gene match: 6. CDR3 amino acids: CASRLGTGLYNEQFF. The CDR3 nucleotides read TGTGCCAGCAGACTGGGGACAGGGCTCTACAATGAGCAGTTCTTC.

V usage is TRBV15 and J usage is TRBJ2-5, with 11 bases fitting TRBD2. The germline V gene has CDR1 LNHNV and CDR2 YYDKDF (reference sequence). V lost 7 bases, J lost 2 bases, and 6 bases stayed unmatched. The CDR3 contains 15 residues. The CDR3 nucleotides read TGTGCCACCACCTCCGGGACTAGCGGTCAAGAGACCCAGTACTTC. Translation: CATTSGTSGQETQYF.

V usage is TRBV18 and J usage is TRBJ2-5; D remains unclear. The V and J ends lost 2 bases and 4 bases respectively, with 8 bases between them. CDR1 and CDR2 from the germline V gene are KGHSH and LQKENI. The CDR3 sequence is 13 residues long. In DNA form, the CDR3 reads TGTGCCAGCTCACCAGAGAGAAGAGAGACCCAGTACTTC. Residues: CASSPERRETQYF.

The J gene is TRBJ2-7, the V gene TRBV10-2; 9 bases agree with TRBD2. CDR3 size: 14 residues. V trimming: 5 bases; J trimming: 5 bases; junction bases outside the gene matches: 7. In germline, CDR1 is WSHSY, CDR2 SAAADI. CDR3 residues: CASSRYSGSNEQYV. CDR3 coding DNA: TGCGCCAGCAGTCGTTATAGCGGGAGTAACGAGCAGTACGTC.

The chain is built from TRBV27 and TRBJ1-2; 9 bases are a match to TRBD1. J was trimmed by 10 bases and V by 6 bases; bases with no gene match: 3. The CDR3 spans 11 residues. Germline loops: CDR1 MNHEY, CDR2 SMNVEV (reference sequence). The CDR3 loop is CASRRTGAYTF. The CDR3 nucleotides are TGTGCCAGCAGGAGGACAGGGGCCTACACCTTC.

The V call is TRBV30, the J call TRBJ1-1; TRBD1 agrees at 8 bases. The CDR3 is 13 residues long. V trimming: 2 bases; J trimming: 1 base; junction bases outside the gene matches: 0. Germline CDR1 reads GTSNPN; CDR2 reads SVGIG (reference sequence). Here the CDR3 reads CAWSTGGNTEAFF. For the CDR3, the DNA is TGTGCCTGGAGTACAGGGGGGAACACTGAAGCTTTCTTT.

The chain couples TRBV2 to TRBJ2-1; 7 nucleotides align to TRBD2. Germline CDR1 SNHLY, CDR2 FYNNEI. The CDR3 spans 15 residues. The trim removed 3 bases at V and 8 bases at J, leaving 10 bases unmatched. Here the CDR3 DNA reads TGTGCCAGCAGTGATTTTGCGGGAGTGGTCGATGAGCAGTTCTTC. As protein: CASSDFAGVVDEQFF.

This sequence joins TRBV12-5 and TRBJ2-1; TRBD2 agrees at 14 bases. Germline V CDR1 and CDR2: LGHNT, FRNRAP. V lost 6 bases, J lost 0 bases, and 7 bases stayed unmatched. The CDR3 loop spans 18 amino acids. CDR3 sequence reads: CASGAGGTSGSSYNEQFF. The CDR3 nucleotides are TGTGCTAGTGGGGCTGGAGGGACTAGCGGGAGCTCCTACAATGAGCAGTTCTTC.

In its sample, this clone was seen a few times. V is TRBV30 and J is TRBJ2-5, with 7 bases aligning to TRBD2. CDR3 length: 13 residues. CDR1 is GTSNPN, CDR2 SVGIG, per germline (reference sequence). V shed 8 bases, J shed 5 bases, and the junction held 11 bases outside the gene matches. As DNA, the CDR3 is TGTGCCGGAAAGCGGGATTTGAAGGAGACCCAGTACTTC. This encodes CAGKRDLKETQYF.

The sample holds a few counts of this clone. The V and J genes are TRBV28 and TRBJ2-7, with D maybe TRBD2 (5 bases). The CDR3 runs to 16 residues. The V and J ends lost 5 bases and 2 bases respectively, with 19 bases between them. Germline CDR1 MDHEN, CDR2 SYDVKM. The CDR3 nucleotides are TGTGCCAGCAGTCGAGGGTCGGTTCCTCGCCCCTACGAGCAGTACTTC. Its translation is CASSRGSVPRPYEQYF. Together with reference TRBV28 and TRBJ2-7, the CDR3 gives the full variable domain: DVKVTQSSRYLVKRTGEKVFLECVQDMDHENMFWYRQDPGLGLRLIYFSYDVKMKEKGDIPEGYSVSREKKERFSLILESASTNQTSMYLCASSRGSVPRPYEQYFGPGTRLTVT.